The 21 T cell receptor beta chains given below trace back to one sample, sequenced in a study of STAT3 mutations in large granular lymphocyte leukemia (dated by TCRdb to between 2019 and 2020). These receptors have no identified antigens. The method behind the library was the immunoSEQ multiplex PCR assay. What TCRdb holds here is the immuneACCESS table cut down to in-frame rearrangements. Part of the clones is not present; checked against another copy, under half of the missing clones reflect an unresolved V gene, and the others are unexplained. The sample data list roughly 35,000 clones, and roughly 88% of these were observed just once. The ten biggest clones cover around 0.44% of the sample. The research as a whole found: All T-LGLL patients had at least one immunodominant TCRbeta clonotype, and roughly half had multiple immunodominant subclonotypes.

Sequencing input: PBMCs. The receptors were gathered from a human donor with T large granular lymphocyte leukemia. Some clones in this sample may be carry-over from other donors' samples.

The rearrangement uses TRBV6-6 and TRBJ2-5, with 9 nucleotides matching TRBD2. J was trimmed by 5 bases and V by 2 bases; bases with no gene match: 3. Per the germline V gene, CDR1 is MNHNY and CDR2 is SVGAGI (reference sequence). This CDR3 spans 14 amino acids. The CDR3 DNA is TGTGCCAGCAGTTACGTTAGCGGGGGTGAGACCCAGTACTTC. This encodes CASSYVSGGETQYF.

This clone was picked up a small number of times. The chain combines TRBV5-1 with TRBJ1-6, with D perhaps TRBD1 (6 bases). The germline gives CDR1 SGHRS, CDR2 YFSETQ. V dropped 2 bases and J dropped 9 bases, with 12 bases sitting between them. The CDR3 totals 14 residues. The CDR3 DNA reads TGCGCCAGCAGCTTCGAAGGGGGATCTTCACCCCTCCACTTT. Its protein is CASSFEGGSSPLHF.

The chain recombines TRBV9 with TRBJ1-2; D gene ambiguous. V gave up 4 bases and J gave up 0 bases, with 13 bases separating them. The CDR3 loop spans 15 amino acids. Germline loops: CDR1 SGDLS, CDR2 YYNGEE. The CDR3 spells CASSRGPATNYGYTF. In nucleotides, the CDR3 is TGTGCCAGCAGCCGCGGACCAGCGACTAACTATGGCTACACCTTC.

The chain combines TRBV13 with TRBJ1-4; 8 bases align to TRBD1. The V and J ends lost 7 bases and 8 bases, in that order; junction bases with no gene match: 12. The CDR3 runs 15 residues. In germline, CDR1 is PRHDT, CDR2 FYEKMQ (reference sequence). CDR3 protein: CASTYFGQGREKLFF. CDR3 sequence (DNA): TGTGCCAGCACCTACTTCGGACAGGGAAGAGAAAAACTGTTTTTT.

The chain joins TRBV11-2 to TRBJ2-5; a weak D match, TRBD2 (5 bases). Germline CDR1 reads SGHAT; CDR2 reads FQNNGV. The V end was cut by 6 bases, the J end by 1 base, with 9 bases between. The CDR3 has 13 residues. The CDR3 region has the DNA TGTGCCAGCAGACATCTAGCCCAAGAGACCCAGTACTTC. Translated, it gives CASRHLAQETQYF.

This clone appeared once. The J gene is TRBJ2-1, the V gene TRBV10-3, with 8 bases fitting TRBD2. Germline V gene lookup returns CDR1 ENHRY and CDR2 SYGVKD. J lost 4 bases, V lost 11 bases, and 16 bases had no gene match. CDR3 length: 16 amino acids. The CDR3 bases are TGTGCCGCCGGTCGGGGGGGGGCGACGAGGTACAATGAGCAGTTCTTC. Protein product: CAAGRGGATRYNEQFF.

The V gene is TRBV11-2, the J gene TRBJ1-2, with TRBD1 matching 9 bases. J was trimmed by 7 bases and V by 4 bases; bases with no gene match: 4. In germline, CDR1 is SGHAT, CDR2 FQNNGV. This CDR3 comprises 13 residues. The CDR3 nucleotides are TGTGCCAGCAGCTCCGGGACAGGGAGTGGCTACACCTTC. Its protein is CASSSGTGSGYTF.

V gene TRBV9 combines with J gene TRBJ2-7, with D maybe TRBD2 (7 bases). The CDR3 contains 13 residues. Germline CDR1 SGDLS, CDR2 YYNGEE. V lost 0 bases and J lost 6, with 10 bases in between. CDR3 sequence: CASSVAGGSEQYF. DNA for the CDR3: TGTGCCAGCAGCGTAGCGGGGGGCTCCGAGCAGTACTTC.

This clone was counted once. This chain links TRBV5-4 with TRBJ2-7, with D maybe TRBD1 (7 bases). The CDR3 is made up of 14 amino acids. Germline lookup yields CDR1 SGHNT and CDR2 YYREEE (reference sequence). V lost 3 bases and J lost 1, with 11 bases in between. The CDR3 is CASSWRDRSYEQYF. The CDR3 coding sequence is TGTGCCAGCAGCTGGAGGGACAGATCCTACGAGCAGTACTTC.

This chain joins TRBV5-4 and TRBJ2-5, with D unresolved. Germline values: CDR1 SGHNT, CDR2 YYREEE (reference sequence). The CDR3 covers 13 residues. Trimming took 1 base from V and 1 from J, leaving 5 bases between them. CDR3 nucleotide sequence: TGTGCCAGCAGCTTGACGTTCCAAGAGACCCAGTACTTC. Amino acids: CASSLTFQETQYF.

The chain carries TRBV5-8 and TRBJ2-7; TRBD2 is a possible D gene (5 bases). The CDR3 extends over 14 amino acids. Germline lookup yields CDR1 SGHTS and CDR2 YDEGEE. V lost 0 bases and J 3 bases, leaving 10 bases between the germline ends. The CDR3 spells CASSLVGAGYEQYV. The CDR3 region has the DNA TGTGCCAGCAGCTTGGTGGGTGCGGGCTACGAGCAGTACGTC.

This chain connects TRBV5-4 to TRBJ2-3; D unresolved. The germline V gene encodes CDR1 SGHNT and CDR2 YYREEE (reference sequence). The CDR3 sequence is 14 residues long. The CDR3 is CLLGSAHSTDTQYF. As DNA, the CDR3 is TGTCTTCTTGGGTCTGCACACTCCACAGATACGCAGTATTTT.

V is TRBV18 and J is TRBJ1-5; TRBD1 matches at 9 bases. J lost 5 bases, V lost 5 bases, and 4 bases had no gene match. Germline CDR1 and CDR2: KGHSH and LQKENI. The CDR3 is 14 residues long. The CDR3 DNA sequence: TGTGCCAGCTCAGTACAGGGGGCCGATCAGCCCCAGCATTTT. Protein: CASSVQGADQPQHF.

In this sample, this clone turned up once. This rearrangement joins TRBV5-4 to TRBJ2-3; D uncertain. CDR3 size: 12 residues. V gave up 0 bases and J gave up 5 bases, with 4 bases separating them. In germline, CDR1 is SGHNT, CDR2 YYREEE (reference sequence). DNA of the CDR3: TGTGCCAGCAGCTTGGCGGGAGATACGCAGTATTTT. Protein product: CASSLAGDTQYF.

On this clone itself: One junction end does not reproduce the germline sequence, and a read error may be involved. CDR3 region: CASSQFSGTIEGIIF. The CDR3 nucleotides read TGTGCCAGCAGCCAATTCTCCGGGACAATCGAGGGGATAATATTC. V and J are TRBV4-2 and TRBJ2-7, with D perhaps matching TRBD1 (6 bases). Germline CDR1 and CDR2: LGHNA and YNFKEQ. The length of the CDR3 is 15 residues.

The chain carries TRBV28 and TRBJ1-6, with TRBD1 identical over 7 bases. Germline assignment: CDR1 MDHEN and CDR2 SYDVKM. This CDR3 spans 15 amino acids. The V segment lost 7 bases and the J segment 9 bases; nucleotides outside the gene matches: 12. The CDR3 is CASTLDKGASSPLHF. The CDR3 nucleotides read TGTGCCAGCACCCTCGATAAGGGGGCGAGTTCACCCCTCCACTTT.

This chain uses TRBV6-1 with TRBJ2-7; D is unresolved. Trimming took off 4 bases at V and 1 base at J, with 8 bases between the two ends. CDR1 MNHNS and CDR2 SASEGT come from the germline V gene. The CDR3 covers 13 residues. CDR3 DNA: TGTGCCAGCAGTGTGGCAGCTTCCTACGAGCAGTACTTC. Translation: CASSVAASYEQYF.

The rearrangement joins TRBV30 to TRBJ2-1, with D possibly being TRBD2 (5 bases). CDR1 is GTSNPN and CDR2 is SVGIG in the germline V gene (reference sequence). Deletions cut 2 bases from V and 8 bases from J, with 16 bases between. CDR3 size: 14 residues. The DNA for the CDR3 is TGTGCCTGGAGTCTCCTAGCTTTGGAGGATGAGCAGTTCTTC. It is translated as CAWSLLALEDEQFF.

This clone was detected only once. This sequence joins TRBV13 and TRBJ2-1; no firm D call. CDR3 size: 9 residues. Trimming cost V 8 bases and J 7 bases, with 3 bases left between them. The germline V gene encodes CDR1 PRHDT and CDR2 FYEKMQ (reference sequence). Here the CDR3 DNA reads TGTGCCAGCCTTAATGAGCAGTTCTTC. Its translation: CASLNEQFF.

Written as DNA, the CDR3 is TGTGCCAGCAGCTTTTCCGCTCTAAAGTATCAGCCCCAGCATTTT. The encoded protein is CASSFSALKYQPQHF. V usage is TRBV5-8 and J usage is TRBJ1-5; D is undetermined. Germline CDR1 is SGHTS and CDR2 is YDEGEE. V was pared by 2 bases and J by 5 bases, with 14 bases between. There are 15 residues in the CDR3.

The chain carries TRBV9 and TRBJ1-4; TRBD1 might be the D (5 bases). Trimming removed 0 bases at V and 0 bases at J, with 18 bases between. Germline V CDR1 and CDR2: SGDLS, YYNGEE. The CDR3 contains 19 residues. The CDR3 DNA reads as TGTGCCAGCAGCGTAGGCGTTGGGGGAGGGTCGGCAACTAATGAAAAACTGTTTTTT. As protein: CASSVGVGGGSATNEKLFF.